The 16 T cell receptor beta chains in this list originate from one sample, sequenced in a study of CD8+CD57+ T cells in acquired aplastic anemia. The patients chosen for sequencing had shown expansion of CD8+CD57+ cells (detected by flow cytometry). Genomic DNA, serving as template, underwent TCR beta VDJ and CDR3 profiling. One entry per CDR3 protein, called by TCRdb with MiXCR from the reads. Of approximately 300,000 distinct CDR3 sequences listed, 56% are singletons. Sequencing was done on a sample of sorted CD4+, CD8+, or CD8+CD57+ T cells (not recorded which) from PBMCs. Source of these receptors: a human donor with aplastic anemia.

This clonotype was observed many times. This may be a read error, as it is one base from a much larger clone. The chain uses TRBV20-1 and TRBJ2-1; 8 bases align to TRBD1. The CDR3 has 12 amino acids. The V gene's germline CDR1 is DFQATT and CDR2 SNEGSKA (reference sequence). The CDR3: CGAGTGHNEQFF. CDR3 DNA: TGCGGTGCCGGGACAGGCCACAATGAGCAGTTCTTC.

This clonotype has at least ten counts. The CDR3 sequence is CASSQGLTSGATDTQYF. Written as DNA, the CDR3 is TGTGCCAGCAGCCAGGGACTGACTAGCGGGGCCACAGATACGCAGTATTTT. V usage is TRBV4-2 and J usage is TRBJ2-3; TRBD2 aligns across 11 bases. J lost 2 bases, V lost 3 bases, and 7 bases had no gene match. The CDR3 runs 17 residues. In germline, CDR1 is LGHNA, CDR2 YNFKEQ.

The rearrangement links TRBV2 to TRBJ1-6; D not certain. The CDR3 loop spans 12 amino acids. Trimming pared 5 bases from V and 7 bases from J, leaving 6 bases between. Germline CDR1 is SNHLY and CDR2 is FYNNEI. The CDR3 reads CASSYTNSPLHF. The CDR3 nucleotides are TGTGCCAGCAGTTACACCAATTCACCCCTCCACTTT.

In regard to this clonotype: At one end the junction does not follow the germline gene, possibly because of a read error. V and J are TRBV10-3 and TRBJ1-2; D unclear. CDR3 length equals 13 residues. Germline V gene sequence: CDR1 ENHRY, CDR2 SYGVKD. CDR3: CASSYYQVYGYTF. The CDR3 bases are TGTGCCAGCAGTTACTACCAGGTCTATGGCTACACCTTC.

This clonotype was seen only a few times. The genes are TRBV7-8 and TRBJ2-3; D remains ambiguous. Trimming shortened V by 4 bases and J by 5 bases, and 4 bases separated the two germline ends. The CDR3 is 11 amino acids. Germline assignment: CDR1 SGHVS and CDR2 FQNEAQ. The CDR3 DNA reads as TGTGCCAGCAGCTCCGAAGATACGCAGTATTTT. The encoded protein is CASSSEDTQYF.

Comments on this clonotype: One end of the junction is discordant with germline, which a read error may explain. The rearrangement joins TRBV7-8 to TRBJ1-5, with TRBD1 as a possible D gene (5 bases). Germline V gene lookup returns CDR1 SGHVS and CDR2 FQNEAQ. The CDR3 has 15 amino acids. CDR3 residues: CASSQWGMGNQPQHF. The CDR3 DNA is TGCGCCAGCAGCCAATGGGGGATGGGCAATCAGCCCCAGCATTTT.

The rearrangement uses TRBV7-4 and TRBJ2-7; perhaps D is TRBD1 or TRBD2 (6 bases each). The ends were cut back, 1 base at V and 1 base at J, with 17 bases in the middle. There are 17 residues in the CDR3. Per the germline V gene, CDR1 is SGHVT and CDR2 is SQSDAQ. The CDR3 DNA is TGTGCCAGCAGCTTAGGCGAAGGGGGGACCAAGTCCTACGAGCAGTACTTC. This translates into CASSLGEGGTKSYEQYF.

The rearrangement uses TRBV7-9 and TRBJ2-1, with D unclear. Trimming removed 4 bases from V and 0 bases from J, with 10 bases in between. The germline gives CDR1 SEHNR, CDR2 FQNEAQ (reference sequence). The CDR3 covers 15 residues. The CDR3 DNA follows: TGTGCCAGCAGCTCCGGGCAGCTCTCCTACAATGAGCAGTTCTTC. Translation: CASSSGQLSYNEQFF.

This clonotype was observed many times. The chain employs TRBV10-3 and TRBJ1-2; unclear D gene. V lost 2 bases to trimming and J lost 5 bases, with 6 bases between them. Germline V gene lookup returns CDR1 ENHRY and CDR2 SYGVKD. CDR3 length: 12 residues. CDR3 sequence reads: CAISEDPYGYTF. Here the CDR3 DNA reads TGTGCCATCAGTGAGGATCCTTATGGCTACACCTTC.

V is TRBV25-1 and J is TRBJ1-4; no firm D call. The CDR3 consists of 15 residues. Looked up from germline, CDR1 is MGHDK and CDR2 is SYGVNS. V was cut by 0 bases and J by 7 bases, with 12 bases left in between. The CDR3 coding sequence is TGTGCCAGCAGTGAATACCGGGCGGTCGGTGAAAAACTGTTTTTT. Translating it yields CASSEYRAVGEKLFF.

The chain combines TRBV24-1 with TRBJ2-1; D possibly corresponds to TRBD1 (5 bases). V was trimmed by 6 bases and J by 8 bases, leaving 10 bases between them. The CDR3 contains 12 residues. Germline lookup yields CDR1 KGHDR and CDR2 SFDVKD. CDR3 region: CATSLTGDEQFF. CDR3 DNA sequence: TGTGCCACCAGTCTAACAGGCGATGAGCAGTTCTTC.

CDR3 DNA: TGTGCCATCCCGAATGGGGCGCTGGAATCACCCCTCCACTTT. Amino acids: CAIPNGALESPLHF. This rearrangement joins TRBV12-3 or TRBV12-4 to TRBJ1-6; D may be TRBD1 (5 bases). The CDR3 loop spans 14 amino acids. The V gene lost 10 bases and the J gene lost 10 bases, with 20 bases spanning the gap.

The chain couples TRBV6-1 to TRBJ2-5; D might be TRBD1 (6 bases). This CDR3 comprises 13 residues. V lost 5 bases and J 5 bases, leaving 12 bases between the germline ends. Germline V lookup: CDR1 MNHNS, CDR2 SASEGT. CDR3 bases: TGTGCCAGCAGTATCCCAAGGGGGGAGACCCAGTACTTC. This sequence encodes CASSIPRGETQYF.

The rearrangement links TRBV29-1 to TRBJ1-5; TRBD1 aligns across 9 bases. After removal of 5 bases from V and 5 bases from J, the junction contained 4 bases not matched to a gene. Germline CDR1 and CDR2: SQVTM and ANQGSEA. The CDR3 totals 13 residues. In DNA, the CDR3 is TGCAGCGTTCCGGGACAGGGTGATCAGCCCCAGCATTTT. It yields the protein CSVPGQGDQPQHF.

This clonotype was seen repeatedly, ten times or more. The CDR3 DNA follows: TGCGCCAGTGGGATGGGGCCTAAGGACGAGCAGTACTTC. Translation: CASGMGPKDEQYF. The chain is built from TRBV5-1 and TRBJ2-7; D is possibly TRBD1 (5 bases). The ends were cut back, 8 bases at V and 5 bases at J, with 17 bases in the middle. This CDR3 contains 13 residues. CDR1 SGHRS and CDR2 YFSETQ come from the germline V gene.

This clonotype was seen a handful of times. The chain recombines TRBV20-1 with TRBJ2-3, with D uncertain. V lost 5 bases, J lost 7 bases, and 16 bases lay in between. The CDR3 runs 13 residues. CDR1 and CDR2 from the germline V gene are DFQATT and SNEGSKA (reference sequence). The CDR3 coding sequence is TGCAGTGCTTTATTTCCATTCGCATATACGCAGTATTTT. Residues: CSALFPFAYTQYF.